This T cell receptor beta chain appears in the sequencing data of a study of blood T cell repertoires in COVID-19 (dated by TCRdb to about 2020). Study-level background: Collaborator samples came from the United States, Italy and Spain and covered acute and convalescent phases of COVID-19. The prospective study material was composed of cDNA or gDNA derived from T cells, B-cell-depleted T cells, or PBMCs. The dataset comprised deeply sampled blood TCRbeta repertoires from subjects exposed to, actively infected with, or recovered from COVID-19. The repertoires were released in a freely available public database meant as a resource for research on the immune response to SARS-CoV-2. The samples were drawn from the first 160 participants of the ongoing ImmuneRACE study and from 1,254 subjects provided by 6 global collaborators. A de-identified subject ID, COVID-19 status, age in years and sex were almost always included in the sample metadata. Where available, HLA class I and class II types were obtained from metadata supplied by the sample provider rather than from assay-based typing. General conclusions and limits of the study: Clinical and demographic metadata were provided uncurated, with the amount varying by source and participant.

The immunoSEQ Assay, a bias-controlled multiplex PCR, was used to amplify TCRbeta CDR3 regions from genomic DNA. On the study's bioinformatics: The number of nucleated cells in each sample was estimated from the amplification of reference gene primers within the assay. To quantify the absolute abundance of each unique TCRbeta CDR3 rearrangement, sequence reads were collapsed and filtered. For each sample, productive Simpson clonality was calculated by taking the square root of Simpson's diversity index across productive rearrangements. TCRdb re-hosts the immuneACCESS table, in-frame sequences only. Its copies lack some clones; in the studies checked, an unresolved V gene accounts for under half of them, and the cause for the rest is not known. D and trimming were read from the DNA, whereas the V and J calls and clone size are those reported in that table. The sample data list more than 95,000 clones, and 85% of these were observed just once. The ten largest clones represent less than 8.5% of the sample.

A distance of 7 bases separates the germline ends of V and J, which lose 3 bases and 5 bases respectively. From its cysteine to its phenylalanine, the CDR3 spans 12 amino acids. This entry keeps only the CDR3 DNA: 36 bases, framed from base 1. From the germline V gene (reference sequence), CDR1 is PRHDT and CDR2 is FYEKMQ. As to this clone: Its antigen has not been determined. Per-base qualities were not stored, and no clone one base away is much larger.

The collaborating institutions used their own protocols to collect whole blood in K2EDTA tubes. For TCRbeta analysis, collaborators shipped samples as frozen whole blood, isolated PBMCs, or DNA extracted from either of those sample types. What was sequenced was peripheral blood. The V and J segments used are TRBV13 and TRBJ2-5; tentative D gene TRBD2, with 5 bases matching. The clonotype comes from a man of 80 years or more with active or convalescent COVID-19. The CDR3 region has the sequence CASSLGSETQYF. In nucleotides, the sequence is TGTGCCAGCAGCTTGGGGAGTGAGACCCAGTACTTC. Outside the CDR3, residues come from the reference TRBV13 and TRBJ2-5 proteins, so the full variable domain is: AAGVIQSPRHLIKEKRETATLKCYPIPRHDTVYWYQQGPGQDPQFLISFYEKMQSDKGSIPDRFSAQQFSDYHSELNMSSLELGDSALYFCASSLGSETQYFGPGTRLLVL.